This T cell receptor beta chain was sequenced in a study of blood T cell repertoires in COVID-19. CDR1 is SGHAT and CDR2 is FQNNGV in the germline V gene. CDR3 size: 15 residues. The V end was cut by 1 base, the J end by 6 bases, with 15 bases between. Assay used: immunoSEQ multiplex PCR; TCRdb lists only in-frame clones, some missing. Seen here are approximately 180,000 clones, nearly 90% observed once, and the top ten hold about 22%. This clonotype was sampled from a man in his 60s with active or convalescent COVID-19. Sequencing was performed on peripheral blood. The V gene is TRBV11-2, the J gene TRBJ1-2; perhaps TRBD1 as D (6 bases). CDR3 sequence reads: CASSLVTGPMNGYTF. CDR3 sequence (DNA): TGTGCCAGCAGCTTAGTAACAGGGCCGATGAATGGCTACACCTTC.